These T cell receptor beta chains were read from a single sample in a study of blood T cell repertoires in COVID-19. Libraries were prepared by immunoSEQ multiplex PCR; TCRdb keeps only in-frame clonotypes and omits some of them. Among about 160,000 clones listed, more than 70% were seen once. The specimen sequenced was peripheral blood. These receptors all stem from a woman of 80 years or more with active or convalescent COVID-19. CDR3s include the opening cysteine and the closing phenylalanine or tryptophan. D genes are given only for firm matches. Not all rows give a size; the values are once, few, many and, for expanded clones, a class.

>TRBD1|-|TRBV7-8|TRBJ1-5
TGTGCCAGCAGACCTACAGGGGGCGTTTTCAGCAATCAGCCCCAGCATTTT
CASRPTGGVFSNQPQHF
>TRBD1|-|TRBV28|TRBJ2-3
TGTGCCAGCAGTATACAGGGGGCGTTCACAGATACGCAGTATTTT
CASSIQGAFTDTQYF
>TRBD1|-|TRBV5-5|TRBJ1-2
TGTGCCAGCAGCTGGGCCGGGACAGGGGACTATGGCTACACCTTC
CASSWAGTGDYGYTF
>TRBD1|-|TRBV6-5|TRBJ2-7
TGTGCCAGCAAACTGGGACAGGACTACGAGCAGTACTTC
CASKLGQDYEQYF
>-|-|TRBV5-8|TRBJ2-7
TGTGCCAGCAGCTTGGGGCCCGGTTTCACTAACGAGCAGTACTTC
CASSLGPGFTNEQYF
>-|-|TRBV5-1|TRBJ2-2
TGCGCCAGCAGCTTGGTACTAGCAGCGAACACCGGGGAGCTGTTTTTT
CASSLVLAANTGELFF
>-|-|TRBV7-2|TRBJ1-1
TGTGCCAGCAGCTTGGAGAGGGGGTACACTGAAGCTTTCTTT
CASSLERGYTEAFF
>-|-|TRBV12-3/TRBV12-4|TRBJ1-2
TGTGCCAGCAGTTTAGTCGATGGCTACACCTTC
CASSLVDGYTF
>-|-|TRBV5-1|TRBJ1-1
TGCGCCAGCAGCCTGAGCGCAGCCATGAACACTGAAGCTTTCTTT
CASSLSAAMNTEAFF
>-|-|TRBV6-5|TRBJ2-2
TGTGCCAGCCGCGGGGATTCGAACACCGGGGAGCTGTTTTTT
CASRGDSNTGELFF
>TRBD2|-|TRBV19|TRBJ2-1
TGTGCCAGTAGTATAATAGGGGGGGCTAGCGGGAGGAATGAGCAGTTCTTC
CASSIIGGASGRNEQFF
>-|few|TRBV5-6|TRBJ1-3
TGTGCCAGCAGCCGAGGGACTTACTCTGGAAACACCATATATTTT
CASSRGTYSGNTIYF
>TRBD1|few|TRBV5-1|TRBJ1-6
TGCGCCAGCAGCCCGACAGGGGAGTCGCGCGGGTCACCCCTCCACTTT
CASSPTGESRGSPLHF
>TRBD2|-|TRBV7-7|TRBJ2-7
TGTGCTAGCAGCCACTTAGCGGGAGCCTCCTACGAGCAGTACTTC
CASSHLAGASYEQYF
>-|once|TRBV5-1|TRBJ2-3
TGCGCCAGCAGCCCACACTCAGGGTCAGATACGCAGTATTTT
CASSPHSGSDTQYF
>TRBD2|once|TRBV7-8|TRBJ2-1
TGTGCCAGCAGCAAACGGACTAGCGGGAGGGACAATGAGCAGTTCTTC
CASSKRTSGRDNEQFF
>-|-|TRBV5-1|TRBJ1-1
TGCGCCAGCAGCTTTGGACTGGATCGTATTAACACTGAAGCTTTCTTT
CASSFGLDRINTEAFF
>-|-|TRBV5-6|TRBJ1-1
TGTGCCAGCAGCTTGGGTCTGACCACCCCCGGGGAAGCTTTCTTT
CASSLGLTTPGEAFF
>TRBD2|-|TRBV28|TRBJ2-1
TGTGCCAGCAGAAGCGGGACCCCTTTGGATGAGCAGTTCTTC
CASRSGTPLDEQFF
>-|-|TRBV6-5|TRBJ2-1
TGTGCCACCTCAGGAAGCGGGTACTACAATGAGCAGTTCTTC
CATSGSGYYNEQFF
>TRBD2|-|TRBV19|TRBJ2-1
TGTGCCAGTACCCGGGAGGGCTCCTACAATGAGCAGTTCTTC
CASTREGSYNEQFF
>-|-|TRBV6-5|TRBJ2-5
TGTGCCAGCAGTAAACAGGTGCAAGAGACCCAGTACTTC
CASSKQVQETQYF
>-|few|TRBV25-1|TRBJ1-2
TGTGCCAGCTACGGGGGGCGCAGGCATGGCTACACCTTC
CASYGGRRHGYTF
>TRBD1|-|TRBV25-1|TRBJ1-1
TGTGCCAGCACTAGACAGGGTGGGTGGTCGGCTTTCTTT
CASTRQGGWSAFF
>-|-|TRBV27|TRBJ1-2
TGTGCCAGCAGTGTCAAGGCGGGCGGGTATGGCTACACCTTC
CASSVKAGGYGYTF
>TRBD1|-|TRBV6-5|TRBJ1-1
TGTGCCAGCAGTTATCTAACAGGGGGCGGGGAAGCTTTCTTT
CASSYLTGGGEAFF
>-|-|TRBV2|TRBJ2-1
TGTGCCAGCATGGGGTCAGGGGCCTACAATGAGCAGTTCTTC
CASMGSGAYNEQFF
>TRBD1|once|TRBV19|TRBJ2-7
TGTGCCAGTAGTGGGACAGGGACCGGCGAGCAGTACTTC
CASSGTGTGEQYF
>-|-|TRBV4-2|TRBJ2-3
TGTGCCAGCAGCCATATACAGGGACGCACAGATACGCAGTATTTT
CASSHIQGRTDTQYF
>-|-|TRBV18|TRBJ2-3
TGTGCCAGCTCACCAGCACAGACAGATACGCAGTATTTT
CASSPAQTDTQYF
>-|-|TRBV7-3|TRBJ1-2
TGTGCCAGCAGCAAAAACAGGGCAGCTAACTATGGCTACACCTTC
CASSKNRAANYGYTF
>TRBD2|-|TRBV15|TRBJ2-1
TGTGCCACCACCGAAGGGACTAGCCGTTACAATGAGCAGTTCTTC
CATTEGTSRYNEQFF
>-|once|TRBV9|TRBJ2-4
TGTGCCAGCAGCGTAGGACTAGAAAACATTCAGTACTTC
CASSVGLENIQYF
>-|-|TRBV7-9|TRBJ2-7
TGTGCCAGCAGTCGACAGGAGCGCTCCTACGAGCAGTACTTC
CASSRQERSYEQYF
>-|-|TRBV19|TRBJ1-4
TGTGCCAGTAGTATGGGGGGTGAAAAACTGTTTTTT
CASSMGGEKLFF
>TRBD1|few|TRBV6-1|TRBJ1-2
TGTGCCAGCAGTGAAGCGCAGGACAGGGCTGACGGCTATGGCTACACCTTC
CASSEAQDRADGYGYTF
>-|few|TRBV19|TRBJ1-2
TGTGCCAGTAACCGGCAGGGATCTAGTATTAGTGGCTACACCTTC
CASNRQGSSISGYTF
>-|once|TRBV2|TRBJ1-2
TGTGCCAGCAGTGTGCCGGGAGTGGTGGGCGGCTACACCTTC
CASSVPGVVGGYTF
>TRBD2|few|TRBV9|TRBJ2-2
TGTGCCAGCAGCCTGACTAGCGGGGCCCCCTCGGAGCTGTTTTTT
CASSLTSGAPSELFF
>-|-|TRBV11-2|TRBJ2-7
TGTGCCAGCAGCCCTGAGTCTCCCGAGCAGTACTTC
CASSPESPEQYF
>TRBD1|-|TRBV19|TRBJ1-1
TGTGCCAGTACCTCTCGACCGGGGACAGGGAGCAGGGAAGCTTTCTTT
CASTSRPGTGSREAFF